These T cell receptor beta chains were read from a single sample in a study of T cell repertoires in cytomegalovirus infection. Antigens for these TCRs are unknown. MiXCR, applied by TCRdb to the reads, yields one record per CDR3 protein. Here the sample spans 900,000 to 950,000 distinct CDR3 sequences, approximately 31% being singletons. Sequencing used cultured CD8+ T cells from PBMCs, obtained from culture after CMV antigen stimulation. These receptors were taken from a human donor in good health (CMV status not recorded). Some clones in this sample may be carry-over from other donors' samples. Each CDR3 is given with its conserved first and last residue. D genes are given only for firm matches. Clone size, where shown, is once, few, many, or a class for clones that have expanded.

abundance: .
v_gene: TRBV29-1
j_gene: TRBJ2-1
d_gene: .
CDR3nt: TGCAGCGTTGAAGATCCTGGGTCCAATGCGCAGTTCTTC
CDR3aa: CSVEDPGSNAQFF

abundance: .
v_gene: TRBV6-6
j_gene: TRBJ2-6
d_gene: .
CDR3nt: TGTGCCACCGGACAGCCCTCTGGGGCCAACGTCCTGACTTTC
CDR3aa: CATGQPSGANVLTF

abundance: .
v_gene: TRBV6-5
j_gene: TRBJ2-5
d_gene: TRBD1
CDR3nt: TGTGCCAGCAGTTACACAGGGACAGGGATCGAGACCCAGTACTTC
CDR3aa: CASSYTGTGIETQYF

abundance: few
v_gene: TRBV12-3/TRBV12-4
j_gene: TRBJ2-2
d_gene: TRBD1
CDR3nt: TGTGCCAGCAGCCCCACGACAGGGGCGAACACCGGGGAGCTGTTTTTT
CDR3aa: CASSPTTGANTGELFF

abundance: .
v_gene: TRBV5-6
j_gene: TRBJ1-2
d_gene: .
CDR3nt: TGTGCCAGCAGCGTTGATCTGACAGCTAACTATGGCTACACCTTC
CDR3aa: CASSVDLTANYGYTF

abundance: few
v_gene: TRBV7-9
j_gene: TRBJ2-5
d_gene: TRBD1
CDR3nt: TGTGCCAGCAGCATCCCGACAGGGGGCATCAAAGAGACCCAGTACTTC
CDR3aa: CASSIPTGGIKETQYF

abundance: .
v_gene: TRBV28
j_gene: TRBJ2-2
d_gene: .
CDR3nt: TGTGCCAGCAGGGGCGCACAGGAGACTTACACCGGGGAGCTGTTTTTT
CDR3aa: CASRGAQETYTGELFF

abundance: once
v_gene: TRBV20-1
j_gene: TRBJ1-1
d_gene: .
CDR3nt: TGCAGTGCTAGTGGTCTCATGAACACTGAAGCTTTCTTT
CDR3aa: CSASGLMNTEAFF

abundance: once
v_gene: TRBV15
j_gene: TRBJ1-1
d_gene: .
CDR3nt: TGTGCCACCAGCAGGCGCAGGGAGAACACTGAAGCTTTCTTT
CDR3aa: CATSRRRENTEAFF

abundance: once
v_gene: TRBV20-1
j_gene: TRBJ2-2
d_gene: TRBD1
CDR3nt: TGCAGTGCTAGAGACCTGGGGGACAGGGGGCCCGGGGAGCTGTTTTTT
CDR3aa: CSARDLGDRGPGELFF

abundance: .
v_gene: TRBV7-6
j_gene: TRBJ2-1
d_gene: .
CDR3nt: TGTGCCAGCAGTGAGGGGGGGAGTGAGCAGTTCTTC
CDR3aa: CASSEGGSEQFF

abundance: few
v_gene: TRBV6-5
j_gene: TRBJ2-1
d_gene: .
CDR3nt: TGTGCCAGCAGTTACGCGGGACCAAATGAGCAGTTCTTC
CDR3aa: CASSYAGPNEQFF

abundance: .
v_gene: TRBV27
j_gene: TRBJ2-7
d_gene: TRBD2
CDR3nt: TGTGCCAGCAGTTTTTGGAGCGGGGGACGCTCCGGCGAGCAGTACTTC
CDR3aa: CASSFWSGGRSGEQYF

abundance: .
v_gene: TRBV20-1
j_gene: TRBJ2-2
d_gene: TRBD2
CDR3nt: TGCAGTGCTAGGGGACTAGCGGGGGGCCCAATTACCGTTAACACCGGGGAGCTGTTTTTT
CDR3aa: CSARGLAGGPITVNTGELFF

abundance: .
v_gene: TRBV5-1
j_gene: TRBJ1-2
d_gene: TRBD1
CDR3nt: TGCGCCAGCAGCCCCTATATGGGACAGGGGGAGAATGGCTACACCTTC
CDR3aa: CASSPYMGQGENGYTF

abundance: .
v_gene: TRBV7-8
j_gene: TRBJ1-5
d_gene: .
CDR3nt: TGTGCCAGCAGCTTTAACACGGTTAATCAGCCCCAGCATTTT
CDR3aa: CASSFNTVNQPQHF

abundance: .
v_gene: TRBV27
j_gene: TRBJ2-1
d_gene: .
CDR3nt: TGTGCCAGCAAATATGGGGGGGCGGCAAATGAGCAGTTCTTC
CDR3aa: CASKYGGAANEQFF

abundance: few
v_gene: TRBV6-6
j_gene: TRBJ1-1
d_gene: .
CDR3nt: TGTGCCAGCACGGGGTCGGGGAAACAGGGACACACTGAAGCTTTCTTT
CDR3aa: CASTGSGKQGHTEAFF

abundance: few
v_gene: TRBV19
j_gene: TRBJ2-1
d_gene: TRBD2
CDR3nt: TGTGCCAAAAATGCAGCCGGGCGGGGGTCAAATGAGCAGTTCTTC
CDR3aa: CAKNAAGRGSNEQFF

abundance: few
v_gene: TRBV6-2/TRBV6-3
j_gene: TRBJ1-1
d_gene: .
CDR3nt: TGTGCCAGCAGTACCATTCCGGCAGGGGCTGTTGACACTGAAGCTTTCTTT
CDR3aa: CASSTIPAGAVDTEAFF

abundance: many
v_gene: TRBV7-8
j_gene: TRBJ2-1
d_gene: TRBD1
CDR3nt: TGTGCCAGCAGCTTTGGACAGGGGGCCGATGAGCAGTTCTTC
CDR3aa: CASSFGQGADEQFF

abundance: .
v_gene: TRBV6-8
j_gene: TRBJ1-1
d_gene: .
CDR3nt: TGTGCCAGCAGTTACTCCATGCTCACTGAAGCTTTCTTT
CDR3aa: CASSYSMLTEAFF

abundance: few
v_gene: TRBV15
j_gene: TRBJ2-1
d_gene: .
CDR3nt: TGTGCCACCAGCAGAGATCCGGCCCCAATTGATTTCTCCTACAATGAGCAGTTCTTC
CDR3aa: CATSRDPAPIDFSYNEQFF

abundance: .
v_gene: TRBV7-8
j_gene: TRBJ2-1
d_gene: TRBD1
CDR3nt: TGTGCCAGCAGCTTAGACCGGGACAGGGGAGGAACTGGCAATGAGCAGTTCTTC
CDR3aa: CASSLDRDRGGTGNEQFF

abundance: many
v_gene: TRBV7-2
j_gene: TRBJ2-1
d_gene: TRBD2
CDR3nt: TGTGCCAGCGGCGGAGTAACAGGATCCGCGGGGGGCGACTACAATGAGCAGTTCTTC
CDR3aa: CASGGVTGSAGGDYNEQFF

abundance: few
v_gene: TRBV18
j_gene: TRBJ2-1
d_gene: .
CDR3nt: TGTGCCAGCTCACCGGGGGCGGGCGGAACCTACAATGAGCAGTTCTTC
CDR3aa: CASSPGAGGTYNEQFF

abundance: many
v_gene: TRBV7-6
j_gene: TRBJ2-7
d_gene: TRBD1
CDR3nt: TGTGCCAGCAGCTTAGAGGCCCAGGGGGCTGGCTACGAGCAGTACTTC
CDR3aa: CASSLEAQGAGYEQYF

abundance: many
v_gene: TRBV7-2
j_gene: TRBJ2-3
d_gene: .
CDR3nt: TGTGCCAGCAGCCTGGGACTCCTCCCAGATACGCAGTATTTT
CDR3aa: CASSLGLLPDTQYF

abundance: few
v_gene: TRBV5-4
j_gene: TRBJ1-1
d_gene: TRBD1
CDR3nt: TGTGCCAGCCGGGACAGGGGATGGGGGAACACTGAAGCTTTCTTT
CDR3aa: CASRDRGWGNTEAFF

abundance: once
v_gene: TRBV29-1
j_gene: TRBJ2-7
d_gene: TRBD1
CDR3nt: TGCAGCGTTGAGATACAGGGGGAGACCTACGAGCAGTACTTC
CDR3aa: CSVEIQGETYEQYF

abundance: few
v_gene: TRBV15
j_gene: TRBJ2-7
d_gene: .
CDR3nt: TGTGCCACCGCTATTGCTAGGAGCTCCTACGAGCAGTACTTC
CDR3aa: CATAIARSSYEQYF

abundance: .
v_gene: TRBV2
j_gene: TRBJ2-1
d_gene: TRBD1
CDR3nt: TGTGCCAGCCCGACAGGGGGTTACAATGAGCAGTTCTTC
CDR3aa: CASPTGGYNEQFF

abundance: .
v_gene: TRBV2
j_gene: TRBJ1-1
d_gene: .
CDR3nt: TGTGCCAGCAGAGGAGGTCTGGCTTTCTTT
CDR3aa: CASRGGLAFF

abundance: many
v_gene: TRBV7-3
j_gene: TRBJ2-1
d_gene: TRBD1
CDR3nt: TGTGCCAGCAGCTTGGGGACAGGGGTTCATGAGCAGTTCTTC
CDR3aa: CASSLGTGVHEQFF

abundance: .
v_gene: TRBV7-9
j_gene: TRBJ1-1
d_gene: .
CDR3nt: TGTGCCAGCAGCTTAGCATCCAGGGTGAACACTGAAGCTTTCTTT
CDR3aa: CASSLASRVNTEAFF

abundance: few
v_gene: TRBV5-4
j_gene: TRBJ2-1
d_gene: TRBD2
CDR3nt: TGTGCCAGCAGCTCGGGACTAGCGGGGGGGCCTGGGGAGCAGTTCTTC
CDR3aa: CASSSGLAGGPGEQFF

abundance: few
v_gene: TRBV11-3
j_gene: TRBJ2-7
d_gene: TRBD1
CDR3nt: TGTGCCAGTGGTTATCTACAGGGGCGGAACGAGCAGTACTTC
CDR3aa: CASGYLQGRNEQYF

abundance: many
v_gene: TRBV7-2
j_gene: TRBJ1-1
d_gene: .
CDR3nt: TGTGCCAGCAGCTTAGTTTCCGAGCCGAACACTGAAGCTTTCTTT
CDR3aa: CASSLVSEPNTEAFF

abundance: .
v_gene: TRBV28
j_gene: TRBJ2-2
d_gene: .
CDR3nt: TGTGCCAGCAGTTCCCATACGTACACCGGGGAGCTGTTTTTT
CDR3aa: CASSSHTYTGELFF

abundance: .
v_gene: TRBV6-1
j_gene: TRBJ2-6
d_gene: .
CDR3nt: TGTGCCAGCAGTGAACCAGGACTCCTCCCCCTCTCTGGGGCCAACGTCCTGACTTTC
CDR3aa: CASSEPGLLPLSGANVLTF

abundance: few
v_gene: TRBV6-5
j_gene: TRBJ2-7
d_gene: .
CDR3nt: TGTGCCAGCAGTTACTCGATAGGGTCCCTCTACGAGCAGTACTTC
CDR3aa: CASSYSIGSLYEQYF

abundance: .
v_gene: TRBV12-3/TRBV12-4
j_gene: TRBJ2-1
d_gene: .
CDR3nt: TGTGCCAGCAGTTTACTAGCCGCCAATGAGCAGTTCTTC
CDR3aa: CASSLLAANEQFF

abundance: .
v_gene: TRBV6-1
j_gene: TRBJ1-1
d_gene: .
CDR3nt: TGTGCCACAACATTTTCTTTAAGGGACGCTTTCTTT
CDR3aa: CATTFSLRDAFF

abundance: many
v_gene: TRBV7-8
j_gene: TRBJ2-2
d_gene: TRBD2
CDR3nt: TGTGCCAGCAGCTTAGACGCTAGCGGGGGGCCCTTCGCTAGGGAGCTGTTTTTT
CDR3aa: CASSLDASGGPFARELFF